This T cell receptor (beta chain) originates from a study of cytomegalovirus exposure and HLA in healthy donors. Overall study findings and caveats: Indistinguishable V segments, including TRBV6-2 and TRBV6-3, were excluded. Reports described diagnosis of cytomegalovirus status by the classifier as highly specific and sensitive. Researchers reported in a later analysis that a missense DCLRE1C variant was tied to TCR beta V- and J-gene trimming.

CDR3 length: 18 residues. V lost 4 bases, J lost 1 base, and 12 bases stayed unmatched. CDR1 is PRHDT and CDR2 is FYEKMQ in the germline V gene (reference sequence). Comment on this clone: What it recognizes is unknown.

Primers included in the PCR were 60 Vbeta and 13 Jbeta primers. TCRdb keeps only in-frame clones here, not all; method: immunoSEQ multiplex PCR. There are about 81,000 clones in the sample; 85% to 90% occur only once, and about 2.3% lies in the top ten. The sequencing sample was made of PBMCs. The TCR originated in a man aged 18 to 30 in good health and CMV-seronegative. The rearrangement joins TRBV13 to TRBJ2-1; TRBD2 aligns across 8 bases. CDR3 coding DNA: TGTGCCAGCAGCTCCACTTTACCATTAGCGGGATCCTACAATGAGCAGTTCTTC. Translating gives CASSSTLPLAGSYNEQFF.